These 29 T cell receptor delta chains originate from one sample sequenced in a study of DNA immune sequencing with unique molecular identifiers (dated by TCRdb to between 2020 and 2021). To prepare the library, multiplex PCR was applied. The instrument was an Illumina MiniSeq. Genomic DNA was amplified with a 32-plex assay using primers for all 8 TRDV and 4 TRDJ genes covering the CDR3. During about 3 cycles of barcoding PCR, a 12-nucleotide UMI was attached, and a second PCR using Illumina adapter primers followed. TCRdb called clones anew from the public reads via CATT; matching DNA rows were later pooled. For this sample the table gives 2,300 or so delta-chain clones, of which roughly 8.4% were detected only once. The ten biggest clones cover approximately 50% of the sample. Sequencing was carried out using gamma-delta T cells enriched from blood buffy coat, or unenriched PBMCs (not recorded which). Receptors were obtained from a human donor in good health.

By frequency in the sample, this clone is medium-sized. V is TRDV2 and J is TRDJ1; 11 positions match TRDD3. Trimming removed 3 bases from V and 3 bases from J; junction bases left unmatched: 14. The CDR3 contains 18 residues. Germline lookup yields CDR1 GEAIGNYY and CDR2 EKD. This CDR3 reads CACDPLVLGDKVSDKLIF. The CDR3 region has the DNA TGTGCCTGTGACCCTCTCGTACTGGGGGATAAGGTCTCCGATAAACTCATCTTT.

As regards this clone: A read error is the likely source, as a far larger clone sits one nucleotide away. Within the sample, other DNA sequences also encode this same CDR3. The gene calls are TRDV2 and TRDJ1; possible D gene TRDD3, 5 bases. The germline V gene encodes CDR1 GEAIGNYY and CDR2 EKD. Trimming stripped 1 base from V and 4 bases from J, with 15 bases between. The CDR3 loop spans 15 amino acids. CDR3 sequence (DNA): TGTGCCTGTGACACGCTGGGCGATAAGGACGATAAACTCATCTTT. Its protein product is CACDTLGDKDDKLIF.

This clone was seen a handful of times. The TCRdb protein, from a much larger clone, departs from this DNA's translation at residue 13, likely by read error; the protein shown derives from the DNA. CDR3 residues: CACAQLGDRDDKFIF. The CDR3 DNA reads TGTGCCTGTGCCCAACTGGGGGATAGGGACGATAAATTCATCTTT. The rearrangement uses TRDV2 and TRDJ1; 11 bases match TRDD3. Germline V gene data show CDR1 as GEAIGNYY and CDR2 as EKD. This CDR3 is 15 amino acids long.

By proportion, this clone is medium-sized. The gene calls are TRDV2 and TRDJ1; TRDD3 matches at 10 bases. Germline CDR1 and CDR2: GEAIGNYY and EKD. V shed 3 bases, J shed 0 bases, and the junction held 12 bases outside the gene matches. The CDR3 covers 18 residues. CDR3 sequence (DNA): TGTGCCTGTGACCGCCTGGGGGATAAAGGGTCGTACACCGATAAACTCATCTTT. Translation: CACDRLGDKGSYTDKLIF.

The sample holds a few counts of this clone. The mismatch at residue 8 between this DNA's translation and the TCRdb protein of a much larger clone likely reflects a read error; the protein shown is translated from the DNA. J is TRDJ1 and V is TRDV2; unclear D gene. Deletions cut 3 bases from V and 0 bases from J, with 13 bases between. The V gene's germline CDR1 is GEAIGNYY and CDR2 EKD. CDR3 length equals 15 residues. As DNA, the CDR3 is TGTGCCTGTGACGGCGTCGGTACAAACACCGATAAACTCATCTTT. The encoded protein is CACDGVGTNTDKLIF.

The sample holds many counts of this clone. The chain couples TRDV2 to TRDJ1, with 10 bases that match TRDD3. V was clipped by 0 bases and J by 2 bases; unmatched bases: 8. Germline CDR1 reads GEAIGNYY; CDR2 reads EKD. The CDR3 extends over 17 amino acids. The CDR3 is CACDTGRTGGWTDKLIF. DNA of the CDR3: TGTGCCTGTGACACCGGACGAACTGGGGGATGGACCGATAAACTCATCTTT.

Note on this clone: This likely came from a read error, as a far larger clone is one base away. Other DNA sequences in this sample translate to the same CDR3. The chain uses TRDV2 and TRDJ3; maybe TRDD3 (5 bases). The CDR3 runs 19 residues. Germline V gives CDR1 GEAIGNYY, CDR2 EKD. The CDR3 region is CACDTGGLRSSWDTRQMFF. The CDR3 DNA sequence: TGTGCCTGTGACACGGGGGGGCTACGGAGCTCCTGGGACACCCGACAAATGTTTTTC.

This clone was recorded many times. The V call is TRAV29/DV5, the J call TRDJ1; 13 positions match TRDD3. TCRdb is silent on the J gene; assignment here came from matching the DNA to germline. This CDR3 has 23 residues. V dropped 0 bases and J dropped 1; count of bases not matched to a gene: 24. Germline V gives CDR1 NSMFDY, CDR2 ISSIKDK. The CDR3 reads CAASVFGLPGSRTGGYATDKLIF. CDR3 DNA sequence: TGTGCAGCAAGCGTCTTTGGGCTTCCAGGGTCCCGGACTGGGGGATACGCCACCGATAAACTCATCTTT.

With respect to this clone: A read error is the likely source, as a far larger clone sits one nucleotide away. In the same sample, other DNA sequences code for this CDR3. The chain combines TRDV2 with TRDJ1, with 7 bases matching TRDD3. The CDR3 totals 17 residues. The germline gives CDR1 GEAIGNYY, CDR2 EKD. The DNA for the CDR3 is TGTGCCTGTGACACCCTCGTGTTGGGGGAGAACACCGATAAGCTCATCTTT. Translating gives CACDTLVLGENTDKLIF.

This clone has only a few counts. No DNA is shown, since the ends of the CDR3 on it are uncertain; the CDR3 is the one TCRdb lists. Here the V gene is TRAV29/DV5, but the J gene went uncalled; TRDD3 was called by the table and not checked on the DNA. CDR1 and CDR2 from the germline V gene are NSMFDY and ISSIKDK. The CDR3 spans 26 residues, counting both ends. The CDR3 protein is CSVLLCSIHFPDALSYWGADTDKLIF.

This clone occurred many times. The genes are TRAV29/DV5 and TRDJ1; perhaps TRDD3 as D (8 bases). TCRdb does not report a J gene; here it was assigned by matching the DNA to germline references. The CDR3 length is 22 residues. Germline values: CDR1 NSMFDY, CDR2 ISSIKDK. Trimming cost V 5 bases and J 0 bases, with 38 bases left between them. Written as DNA, the CDR3 is TGTGCAGCTTCTCCCCCCTTCTTCCTTCCTGGGGGAGCACCTTCGTACACCGATAAACTCATCTTT. Protein: CAASPPFFLPGGAPSYTDKLIF.

This clone showed up just a few times. The V call is TRDV2, the J call TRDJ1, with 11 bases fitting TRDD3. Germline trimming cut 3 bases from V and 1 base from J; bases unmatched to any gene: 21. The CDR3 has 21 residues. Germline CDR1 and CDR2: GEAIGNYY and EKD. The DNA for the CDR3 is TGTGCCTGTGACCTGATTCCTACACTCCGAGTGGGGGATACGCCCACCGATAAACTCATCTTT. Amino acids: CACDLIPTLRVGDTPTDKLIF.

This clone is large by share. The gene calls are TRDV2 and TRDJ3; TRDD3 aligns across 11 bases. The CDR3 is 20 residues long. Looked up from germline, CDR1 is GEAIGNYY and CDR2 is EKD. After removal of 4 bases from V and 0 bases from J, the junction contained 10 bases not matched to a gene. CDR3 loop: CACEPYWGIIGSWDTRQMFF. DNA for the CDR3: TGTGCCTGTGAACCGTACTGGGGGATAATAGGCTCCTGGGACACCCGACAGATGTTTTTC.

A note on this clone: A far larger clone is a single base away, which makes a read error likely. The V and J genes are TRDV3 and TRDJ2, with D perhaps assigned TRDD2 or TRDD3 (9 bases each). This CDR3 contains 21 residues. Germline CDR1 reads TVYSNPD; CDR2 reads GDNSRS (reference sequence). Here the CDR3 DNA reads TGTGCCTTTAGCCTTCCTACGTCTCTCTGGGGGATTCCTTTTTTGTCAGCACAACTCTTCTTT. Protein: CAFSLPTSLWGIPFLSAQLFF.

This clone was seen a few times. TCRdb's protein, taken from a much larger clone, differs from this DNA's translation at residue 14, likely owing to a read error; the protein displayed comes from the DNA. This chain connects TRDV2 to TRDJ1, with D maybe TRDD3 (6 bases). Matching the DNA end better, TRDJ2 makes the J call doubtful. The CDR3 covers 15 residues. CDR1 is GEAIGNYY and CDR2 is EKD in the germline V gene. For the CDR3, the DNA is TGTGCCTGTGACACCGTAGGGGGAAACACCGATAAACTCTTCTTT. This codes for CACDTVGGNTDKLFF.

About this clone itself: This may come from a read error, since a much larger clone is one base off. The sample holds other DNA sequences that translate to the same CDR3. The V call is TRDV2, the J call TRDJ1; 11 bases are shared with TRDD3. J lost 1 base, V lost 1 base, and 13 bases had no gene match. From germline, CDR1 is GEAIGNYY and CDR2 EKD. The CDR3 length is 19 residues. CDR3 in DNA: TGTGCCTGTGACACAGATCCCATACTGGGGGATAAGTTCACCGATAAACTCATCTTT. Residues: CACDTDPILGDKFTDKLIF.

By its share, this clone is hyperexpanded (1% or more). Other nucleotide sequences from this sample produce the same CDR3. This chain links TRDV2 with TRDJ1, with TRDD3 matching over 9 bases. V shed 0 bases and J 0 bases; nucleotides not matched to a gene: 13. The CDR3 covers 19 residues. The germline CDR1 and CDR2 sequences are GEAIGNYY and EKD. CDR3: CACDTLSLLGEEYTDKLIF. DNA for the CDR3: TGTGCCTGTGACACCTTGTCTTTACTGGGGGAAGAGTACACCGATAAACTCATCTTT.

This clone occurred a few times. The TCRdb protein comes from a much larger clone and disagrees with this DNA's translation at residue 5, likely due to a read error; the protein given here is derived from the DNA. The chain combines TRDV2 with TRDJ1; D uncertain. This CDR3 is 16 amino acids long. Germline values: CDR1 GEAIGNYY, CDR2 EKD. V lost 1 base, J lost 0 bases, and 14 bases lay in between. The CDR3: CACDTSDRKYTDKLIF. CDR3 nucleotide sequence: TGTGCCTGTGACACGTCCGATCGGAAGTACACCGATAAACTCATCTTT.

This clone was seen a handful of times. This DNA's translation differs at residue 11 from TCRdb's protein, which comes from a much larger clone; a read error is likely, and the protein shown is translated from the DNA. This chain links TRDV2 with TRDJ1, with TRDD3 as a possible D gene (5 bases). The CDR3 extends over 15 amino acids. Germline-derived CDR1 and CDR2 are GEAIGNYY and EKD. In nucleotides, the CDR3 is TGTGCCTGTGACACCGTCGGGGGTCGCACCGTTAAACTCATCTTT. It encodes CACDTVGGRTVKLIF.

Only a few counts were recorded for this clone. The amino acid sequence in TCRdb belongs to a much larger clone and departs from this DNA's translation at residue 4, likely a sequencing read error; the sequence shown is translated from the DNA. The chain joins TRDV2 to TRDJ3, with TRDD3 identical over 13 bases. Germline V CDR1 and CDR2: GEAIGNYY, EKD. This CDR3 has 20 residues. V was clipped by 4 bases and J by 0 bases; unmatched bases: 8. The CDR3: CACEKVLGDTRSWDTRQMFF. DNA of the CDR3: TGTGCCTGTGAGAAAGTACTGGGGGATACGCGCTCCTGGGACACCCGACAGATGTTTTTC.

A remark on this clone: The protein TCRdb gives is from a much larger clone and does not agree with this DNA's translation at residue 9, likely a read error; the protein shown here comes from the DNA. The chain employs TRDV2 and TRDJ1; unclear D gene. In germline, CDR1 is GEAIGNYY, CDR2 EKD. Trimming shortened V by 3 bases and J by 0 bases, and 16 bases separated the two germline ends. The CDR3 extends over 16 amino acids. The CDR3 DNA reads TGTGCCTGTGACCCGTCCGATCGGATGTACACCGATAAACTCATCTTT. Translating gives CACDPSDRMYTDKLIF.

As for this clone: The likely explanation is a read error, given a far larger clone one base away. This CDR3 is also generated by other DNA sequences in the sample. The chain couples TRDV2 to TRDJ1; TRDD3 might be the D (6 bases). Germline CDR1 and CDR2: GEAIGNYY and EKD. Trimming took 0 bases from V and 2 from J, leaving 12 bases between them. This CDR3 region has 15 residues. This CDR3 reads CACDTLGTYTDKLIF. As DNA, the CDR3 is TGTGCCTGTGACACCCTGGGGACGTATACCGATAAACTCATCTTT.

On this clone itself: This DNA's translation differs at residue 9 from TCRdb's protein, which comes from a much larger clone; a read error is likely, and the protein shown is translated from the DNA. This chain links TRDV2 with TRDJ3; TRDD3 is a possible D gene (5 bases). The germline gives CDR1 GEAIGNYY, CDR2 EKD. The CDR3 spans 20 residues. V lost 4 bases, J lost 0 bases, and 21 bases lay in between. Here the CDR3 reads CACDPIVLEESSWDTRQMFF. The CDR3 nucleotides read TGTGCCTGTGATCCCATTGTACTGGAGGAAAGCTCCTGGGACACCCGACAGATGTTTTTC.

This clone is medium-sized in the sample. The rearrangement uses TRDV2 and TRDJ3; 10 bases map to TRDD3. The CDR3 is 20 amino acids. Losses at the gene ends were 3 bases for V and 0 bases for J; bases not matched to a gene: 10. Germline CDR1 is GEAIGNYY and CDR2 is EKD. The CDR3, as DNA: TGTGCCTGTGACTTGGTACTGGGGGATGCCGACTCCTGGGACACCCGACAGATGTTTTTC. Amino acid sequence: CACDLVLGDADSWDTRQMFF.

There are many counts of this clone. This likely stems from a read error, as it lies one base from a far larger clone. In the same sample, other DNA sequences code for this CDR3. V is TRDV2 and J is TRDJ1; TRDD3 aligns across 11 bases. Germline V gives CDR1 GEAIGNYY, CDR2 EKD. The CDR3 is 15 residues long. This CDR3 reads CACAQLGDRDDKLIF. DNA for the CDR3: TGTGCTTGTGCCCAACTGGGGGATAGGGACGATAAACTCATCTTT.

Only a few counts were recorded for this clone. The chain joins TRDV1 to TRDJ1; 11 bases map to TRDD3. Germline trimming cut 0 bases from V and 8 bases from J; bases unmatched to any gene: 23. The germline V gene encodes CDR1 TSWWSYY and CDR2 QGS. The CDR3 contains 21 residues. The CDR3 DNA reads TGTGCTCTTGGGGAACTTGGACTTTCCTACCCTACTGGGGGATATCAGGGAAAACTCATCTTT. Amino acids: CALGELGLSYPTGGYQGKLIF.

This clone was found a few times. TCRdb's protein, taken from a much larger clone, differs from this DNA's translation at residue 11, likely owing to a read error; the protein displayed comes from the DNA. The J gene is TRDJ1, the V gene TRDV2; 11 bases are shared with TRDD3. Germline V gene sequence: CDR1 GEAIGNYY, CDR2 EKD. The CDR3 length is 15 residues. J lost 7 bases, V lost 3 bases, and 9 bases had no gene match. CDR3 bases: TGTGCCTGTGACCTACTGGGGGATAGGGGCGTTAAACTCATCTTT. This encodes CACDLLGDRGVKLIF.

The genes are TRDV1 and TRDJ1; 13 nucleotides line up with TRDD3. Here the J gene was assigned by germline matching of the DNA, as TCRdb has none. V gave up 1 base and J gave up 0 bases; unmatched junction bases: 17. This CDR3 region has 22 residues. The germline CDR1 and CDR2 sequences are TSWWSYY and QGS. The CDR3 region has the DNA TGTGCTCTTGGGGAACGTCCTATACACTGGGGGATACGCGTATACCACACCGATAAACTCATCTTT. Protein product: CALGERPIHWGIRVYHTDKLIF.

This clone was counted between two and nine times. A much larger clone lies one base from this, so it may be a read error. J is TRDJ1 and V is TRDV2; 8 bases are a match to TRDD3. V shed 2 bases and J 0 bases; nucleotides not matched to a gene: 7. The CDR3 spans 16 residues. Germline V gene data show CDR1 as GEAIGNYY and CDR2 as EKD. CDR3 nucleotides: TGTGCCTGTGACAAACTGGGGGGTAGATACACCGATAAACTCATCTTT. It specifies CACDKLGGRYTDKLIF.